The entry that follows covers one T cell receptor beta chain sequence. Antigen unknown. The data belong to a study of T cell repertoires in cytomegalovirus infection. CDR1 is MNHEY, CDR2 SMNVEV, per germline (reference sequence). V lost 7 bases to trimming and J lost 1 base; unmatched junction nucleotides: 10. The CDR3 totals 16 residues. MiXCR was run by TCRdb on the reads, yielding one entry per CDR3 protein. The data contain 45,000 to 75,000 distinct CDR3 sequences, 33% of them singletons. The source material was PBMCs, sequenced either directly or after in vitro stimulation (not recorded which). The V and J genes are TRBV27 and TRBJ2-3; 8 bases are shared with TRBD2. This TCR came from a human donor in good health (CMV status not recorded). Some clones in this sample may be carry-over from other donors' samples. The CDR3 region has the DNA TGTGCCAGCACCCCTGGGGTGCGGGGGGGCACAGATACGCAGTATTTT. It specifies CASTPGVRGGTDTQYF.